The clone carrying this TCR beta chain came up a few times. What it recognizes is unknown. This sample was taken from a study of T cell responses to AZD1222 COVID-19 vaccine. The CDR3 length is 16 residues. The V gene's germline CDR1 is PRHDT and CDR2 FYEKMQ (reference sequence). Trimming shortened V by 5 bases and J by 3 bases, and 17 bases separated the two germline ends. Analysis merged second doses at about 4 or about 12 weeks. Study results and caveats: Increased Spike-specific TCR breadth and depth were observed after two AZD1222 doses.

Some clones are missing from TCRdb's copy, which holds only in-frame ones; the method was immunoSEQ multiplex PCR. The sample lists fewer than 90,000 clones, about 93% seen once, with roughly 10% in the top ten. The chain employs TRBV13 and TRBJ2-1, with D possibly being TRBD2 (6 bases). The input for sequencing was peripheral blood, taken 28 days after the second AZD1222 dose. The TCR sequence derives from an adult who received the AZD1222 COVID-19 vaccine. The CDR3 sequence is CASSPRGTGNYNEQFF. The CDR3 region has the DNA TGTGCCAGCAGCCCCCGGGGGACGGGGAACTACAATGAGCAGTTCTTC.